The present T cell receptor beta chain was sequenced within a study of neurological immune-mediated disorders. Findings and caveats of the study: Whereas HTLV-1-associated myelopathy showed the most TCR clonal expansion, multiple sclerosis showed the least, with levels below those of healthy controls. Private repertoires in all groups were suggested, as expanded clones shared no CDR3 amino acid sequences across subjects.

2 million PBMCs stored at -80 C were the source of the unsorted libraries. Synthesis of cDNA was performed by 5'RACE using 10-nucleotide random UMIs. One entry per CDR3 protein, called by TCRdb with MiXCR from the 5' RACE reads. Of about 50,000 distinct CDR3 sequences in the sample, around a sixth were seen once. In its sample, this clonotype was seen a few times. Its antigen is undetermined. The ends were cut back, 2 bases at V and 2 bases at J, with 10 bases in the middle. The CDR3 covers 14 residues. This receptor was obtained from a man between 60 and 75 years old in good health. This rearrangement joins TRBV12-3 or TRBV12-4 to TRBJ2-7; D gene uncertain. Sequencing was done on a sample of PBMCs. The CDR3 here is CASSLRLRTYEQYF. The CDR3 DNA sequence: TGTGCCAGCAGTTTACGGCTACGGACCTACGAGCAGTACTTC.